The present T cell receptor (beta chain) was sequenced within a study of monozygotic twins with inflammatory bowel disease. Germline loops: CDR1 SQVTM, CDR2 ANQGSEA. CDR3 length: 14 residues. TCRdb reprocessed the 5' RACE reads, keeping one entry per CDR3 protein, no DNA. The table gives 170,000 or so distinct CDR3 sequences; the top ten clones make up approximately 7% of it. The sequencing input was blood. The TCR originated in a human donor with ulcerative colitis or Crohn's disease, or a healthy co-twin of an affected twin (not recorded which). The gene calls are TRBV29-1 and TRBJ2-5; there is no DNA to check the TCRdb D call of TRBD2. The CDR3: CSVGGGAVEETQYF.